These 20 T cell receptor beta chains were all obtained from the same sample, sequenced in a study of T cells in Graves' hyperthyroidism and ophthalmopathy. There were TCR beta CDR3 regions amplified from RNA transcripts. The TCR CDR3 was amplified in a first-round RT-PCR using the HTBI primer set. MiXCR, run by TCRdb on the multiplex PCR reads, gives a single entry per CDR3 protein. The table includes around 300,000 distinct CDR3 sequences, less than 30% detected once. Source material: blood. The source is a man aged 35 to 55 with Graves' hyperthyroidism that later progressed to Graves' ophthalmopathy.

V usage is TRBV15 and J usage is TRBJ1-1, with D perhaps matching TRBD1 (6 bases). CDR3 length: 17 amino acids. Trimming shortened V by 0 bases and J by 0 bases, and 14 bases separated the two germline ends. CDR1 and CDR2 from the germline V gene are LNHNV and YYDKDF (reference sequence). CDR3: CATSRDLLGGLNTEAFF. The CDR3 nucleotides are TGTGCCACCAGCAGAGATCTTCTTGGGGGCCTGAACACTGAAGCTTTCTTT.

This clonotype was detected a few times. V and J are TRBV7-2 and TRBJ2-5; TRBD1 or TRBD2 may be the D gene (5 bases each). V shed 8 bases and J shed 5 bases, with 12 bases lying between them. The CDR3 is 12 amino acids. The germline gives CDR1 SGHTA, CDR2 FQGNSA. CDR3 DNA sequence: TGTGCCAGCCGATTAGAGGGGGAGACCCAGTACTTC. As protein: CASRLEGETQYF.

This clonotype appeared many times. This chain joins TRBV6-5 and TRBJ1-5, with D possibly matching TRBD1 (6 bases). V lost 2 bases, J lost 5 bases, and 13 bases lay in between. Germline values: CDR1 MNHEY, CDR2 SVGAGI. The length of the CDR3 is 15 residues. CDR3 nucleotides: TGTGCCAGCAGTTACCAGGGGAGTTGGGATCAGCCCCAGCATTTT. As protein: CASSYQGSWDQPQHF.

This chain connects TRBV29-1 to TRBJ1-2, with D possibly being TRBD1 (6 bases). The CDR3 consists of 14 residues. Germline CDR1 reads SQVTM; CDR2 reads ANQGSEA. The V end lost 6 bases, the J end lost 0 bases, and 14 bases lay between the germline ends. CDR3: CSVGGQTTNYGYTF. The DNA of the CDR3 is TGCAGCGTGGGCGGACAGACCACTAACTATGGCTACACCTTC. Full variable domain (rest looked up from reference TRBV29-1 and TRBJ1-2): SAVISQKPSRDICQRGTSLTIQCQVDSQVTMMFWYRQQPGQSLTLIATANQGSEATYESGFVIDKFPISRPNLTFSTLTVSNMSPEDSSIYLCSVGGQTTNYGYTFGSGTRLTVV.

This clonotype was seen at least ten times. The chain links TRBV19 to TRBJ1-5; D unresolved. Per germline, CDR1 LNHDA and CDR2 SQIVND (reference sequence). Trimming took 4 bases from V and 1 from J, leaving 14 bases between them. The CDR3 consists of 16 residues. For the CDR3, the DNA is TGTGCCAGTAGTACGACCTTCCCAGACAGCAATCAGCCCCAGCATTTT. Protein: CASSTTFPDSNQPQHF.

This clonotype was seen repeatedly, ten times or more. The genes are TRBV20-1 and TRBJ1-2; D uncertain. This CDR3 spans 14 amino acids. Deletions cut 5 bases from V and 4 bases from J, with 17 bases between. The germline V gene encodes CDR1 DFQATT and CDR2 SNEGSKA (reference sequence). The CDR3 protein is CSAATDGLPYGYTF. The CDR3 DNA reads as TGCAGTGCTGCGACCGACGGGCTCCCCTATGGCTACACCTTC.

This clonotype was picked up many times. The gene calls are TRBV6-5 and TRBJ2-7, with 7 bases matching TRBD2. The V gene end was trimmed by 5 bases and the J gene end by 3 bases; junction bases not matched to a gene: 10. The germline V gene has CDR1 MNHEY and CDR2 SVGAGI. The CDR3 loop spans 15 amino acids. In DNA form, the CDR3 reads TGTGCCAGCAGTACACCTAGCGGCACCAACTACGAGCAGTACTTC. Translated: CASSTPSGTNYEQYF.

The CDR3 protein is CASRVTGGVYGYTF. Written as DNA, the CDR3 is TGTGCCAGCAGAGTGACAGGGGGGGTCTATGGCTACACCTTC. The chain carries TRBV28 and TRBJ1-2; TRBD1 matches at 9 bases. The J segment lost 4 bases and the V segment lost 6 bases, leaving 6 bases of the junction unmatched. Looked up from germline, CDR1 is MDHEN and CDR2 is SYDVKM. The CDR3 is 14 amino acids.

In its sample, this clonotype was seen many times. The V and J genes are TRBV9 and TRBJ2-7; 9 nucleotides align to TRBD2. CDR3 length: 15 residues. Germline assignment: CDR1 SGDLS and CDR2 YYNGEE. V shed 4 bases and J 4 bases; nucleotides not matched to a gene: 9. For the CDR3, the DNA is TGTGCCAGCAGCTCCACGACTAGCGGAGATTACGAGCAGTACTTC. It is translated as CASSSTTSGDYEQYF.

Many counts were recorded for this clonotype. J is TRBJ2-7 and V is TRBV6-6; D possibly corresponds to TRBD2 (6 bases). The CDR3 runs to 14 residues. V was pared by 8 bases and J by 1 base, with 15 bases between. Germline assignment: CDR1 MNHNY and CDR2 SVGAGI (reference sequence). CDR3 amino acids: CASRLARGSYEQYF. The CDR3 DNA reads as TGTGCCAGCCGGCTGGCGCGGGGTTCCTACGAGCAGTACTTC.

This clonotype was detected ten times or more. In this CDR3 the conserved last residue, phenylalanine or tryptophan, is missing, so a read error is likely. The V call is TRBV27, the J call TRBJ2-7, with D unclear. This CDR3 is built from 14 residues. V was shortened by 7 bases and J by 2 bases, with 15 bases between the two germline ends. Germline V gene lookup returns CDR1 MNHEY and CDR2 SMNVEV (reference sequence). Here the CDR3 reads CASMRQASAYEQYL. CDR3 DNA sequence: TGTGCCAGCATGCGGCAGGCCTCAGCCTACGAGCAGTACCTC.

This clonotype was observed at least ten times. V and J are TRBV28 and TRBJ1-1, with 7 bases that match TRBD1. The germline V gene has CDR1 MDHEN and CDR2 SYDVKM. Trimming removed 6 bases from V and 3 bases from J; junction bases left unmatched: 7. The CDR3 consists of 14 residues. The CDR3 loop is CASSPQGKDTEAFF. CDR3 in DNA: TGTGCCAGCAGCCCACAGGGGAAGGACACTGAAGCTTTCTTT.

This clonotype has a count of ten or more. The CDR3 loop is CSAVTGDEQFF. The DNA of the CDR3 is TGCAGTGCGGTGACTGGGGATGAGCAGTTCTTC. The chain employs TRBV20-1 and TRBJ2-1; no clear D. This CDR3 has 11 amino acids. Germline lookup yields CDR1 DFQATT and CDR2 SNEGSKA (reference sequence). V was trimmed by 6 bases and J by 8 bases, leaving 11 bases between them.

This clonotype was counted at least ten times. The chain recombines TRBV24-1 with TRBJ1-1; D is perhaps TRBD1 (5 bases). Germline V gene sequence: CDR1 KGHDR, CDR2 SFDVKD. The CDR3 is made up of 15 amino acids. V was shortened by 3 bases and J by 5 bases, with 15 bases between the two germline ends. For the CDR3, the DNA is TGTGCCACCAGTGATCCTAGGAGGGGCACTACTGAAGCTTTCTTT. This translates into CATSDPRRGTTEAFF.

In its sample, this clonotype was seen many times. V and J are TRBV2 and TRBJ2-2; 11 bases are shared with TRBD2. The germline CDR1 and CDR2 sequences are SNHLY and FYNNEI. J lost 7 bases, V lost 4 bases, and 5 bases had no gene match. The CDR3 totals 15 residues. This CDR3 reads CASSARTSGFGELFF. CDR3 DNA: TGTGCCAGCAGTGCCCGGACTAGCGGGTTCGGGGAGCTGTTTTTT.

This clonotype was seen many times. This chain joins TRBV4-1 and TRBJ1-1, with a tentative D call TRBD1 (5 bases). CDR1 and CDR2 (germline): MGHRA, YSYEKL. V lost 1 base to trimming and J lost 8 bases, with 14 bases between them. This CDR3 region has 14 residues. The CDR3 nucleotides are TGCGCCAGCAGCCAAGTGGTCGGGGGATTCGAAGCTTTCTTT. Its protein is CASSQVVGGFEAFF.

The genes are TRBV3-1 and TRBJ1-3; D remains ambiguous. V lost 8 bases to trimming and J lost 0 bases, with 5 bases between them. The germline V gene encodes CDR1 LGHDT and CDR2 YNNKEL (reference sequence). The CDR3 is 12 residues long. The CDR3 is CASRGSGNTIYF. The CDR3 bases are TGTGCCAGCCGGGGCTCTGGAAACACCATATATTTT.

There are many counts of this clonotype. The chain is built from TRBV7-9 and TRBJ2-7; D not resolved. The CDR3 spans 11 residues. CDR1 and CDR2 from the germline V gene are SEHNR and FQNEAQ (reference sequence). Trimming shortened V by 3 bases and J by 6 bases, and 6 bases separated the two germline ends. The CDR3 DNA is TGTGCCAGCAGCTTCACCTCCGAGCAGTACTTC. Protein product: CASSFTSEQYF.

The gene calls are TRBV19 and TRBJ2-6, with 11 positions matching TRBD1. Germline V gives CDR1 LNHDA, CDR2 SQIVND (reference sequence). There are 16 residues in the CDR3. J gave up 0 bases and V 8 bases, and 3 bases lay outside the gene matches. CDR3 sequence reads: CASWDRGVSGANVLTF. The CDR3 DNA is TGTGCCAGTTGGGACAGGGGGGTCTCTGGGGCCAACGTCCTGACTTTC. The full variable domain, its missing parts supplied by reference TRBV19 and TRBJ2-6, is DGGITQSPKYLFRKEGQNVTLSCEQNLNHDAMYWYRQDPGQGLRLIYYSQIVNDFQKGDIAEGYSVSREKKESFPLTVTSAQKNPTAFYLCASWDRGVSGANVLTFGAGSRLTVL.

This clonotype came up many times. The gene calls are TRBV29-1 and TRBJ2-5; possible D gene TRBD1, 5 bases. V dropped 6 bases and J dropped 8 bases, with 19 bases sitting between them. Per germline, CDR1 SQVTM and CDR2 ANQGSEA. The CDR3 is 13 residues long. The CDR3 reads CSVVWGSQGTQYF. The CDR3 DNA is TGCAGCGTCGTATGGGGCAGCCAGGGCACCCAGTACTTC. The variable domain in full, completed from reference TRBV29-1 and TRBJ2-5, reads SAVISQKPSRDICQRGTSLTIQCQVDSQVTMMFWYRQQPGQSLTLIATANQGSEATYESGFVIDKFPISRPNLTFSTLTVSNMSPEDSSIYLCSVVWGSQGTQYFGPGTRLLVL.